This entry describes one T cell receptor (beta chain). What it recognizes is unknown. RNA was isolated and reverse transcribed to cDNA, the sequencing template. Clones were read by immunoSEQ multiplex PCR, and TCRdb kept only the in-frame ones, dropping some. The table lists some 4,000 clones, more than 60% of them singletons, with about 19% in the top ten. The record originates from a study of CD8+ T cells in alopecia areata. Study results and limitations: Scalp samples also yield sequences of resident alphabeta T cells from normal skin. Relative to normal scalp, lesional scalp, especially alopecia totalis/universalis, showed higher clonality. Relative to mice, TCR sharing across patients was less clear, a difference possibly HLA-related.

The CDR3 totals 18 residues. V lost 6 bases, J lost 0 bases, and 8 bases stayed unmatched. Germline V CDR1 and CDR2: LGHNT, FRNRAP. This TCR derives from a human donor in good health. Specimen: skin. The V gene is TRBV12-5, the J gene TRBJ2-3; 14 bases fit TRBD2. The CDR3 bases are TGTGCTAGTGGCCCTGGGACTAGCGGGAGTCATAGCACAGATACGCAGTATTTT. The encoded protein is CASGPGTSGSHSTDTQYF.